The 30 T cell receptor beta chains below all came from one sample that was sequenced in a study of OX40 agonist ivuxolimab in advanced cancers. TCRdb keeps only in-frame clones here, not all; method: immunoSEQ multiplex PCR. The repertoire consists of around 58,000 clones, with 65% to 85% occurring once and the leading ten covering under 30%. Sequenced here: CD4+ or CD8+ T cells sorted from blood, sampled in a trial of the OX40 agonist ivuxolimab. Source of these receptors: an adult with an advanced solid tumor such as melanoma, head and neck, liver or kidney cancer.

The chain carries TRBV5-1 and TRBJ2-6; tentative D call: TRBD2 (6 bases). This CDR3 has 19 residues. V was trimmed by 0 bases and J by 1 base, leaving 17 bases between them. Germline V gene data show CDR1 as SGHRS and CDR2 as YFSETQ. The CDR3 loop is CASSLDPRGAFSGANVLTF. The CDR3 DNA reads TGCGCCAGCAGCTTGGACCCCCGCGGGGCCTTTTCTGGGGCCAACGTCCTGACTTTC.

The chain uses TRBV11-3 and TRBJ2-2; D not certain. Germline V gene lookup returns CDR1 SGHNT and CDR2 YENEEA. Deletions cut 8 bases from V and 9 bases from J, with 19 bases between. The CDR3 consists of 14 residues. The CDR3 DNA follows: TGTGCCAGCGCAGAGGACCCCCTTGATAGGGAGCTGTTTTTT. Its translation is CASAEDPLDRELFF.

V usage is TRBV2 and J usage is TRBJ2-7; tentatively, D is TRBD1 or TRBD2 (5 bases each). The CDR3 runs 15 residues. The germline gives CDR1 SNHLY, CDR2 FYNNEI. Trimming removed 4 bases from V and 4 bases from J, with 17 bases in between. CDR3 nucleotides: TGTGCCAGCAGTGGCTTCGGGACGGCTCTTTACGAGCAGTACTTC. It specifies CASSGFGTALYEQYF.

This clone occurred many times. Other DNA sequences in this sample translate to the same CDR3. The V call is TRBV7-9, the J call TRBJ2-7; possible D gene TRBD1, 5 bases. CDR1 and CDR2 from the germline V gene are SEHNR and FQNEAQ (reference sequence). Trimming removed 1 base from V and 2 bases from J, with 9 bases in between. The CDR3 covers 14 residues. CDR3 protein: CASSLVQGAYEQYF. The CDR3 nucleotides read TGTGCCAGCAGCTTAGTTCAGGGCGCCTACGAGCAGTACTTC.

The gene calls are TRBV5-1 and TRBJ2-7; 9 bases fit TRBD2. CDR1 is SGHRS and CDR2 is YFSETQ in the germline V gene. The CDR3 spans 14 residues. The trim removed 6 bases at V and 3 bases at J, leaving 7 bases unmatched. The CDR3 protein is CASTLSGGYYEQYF. CDR3 nucleotide sequence: TGCGCCAGCACCCTAAGCGGGGGGTACTACGAGCAGTACTTC.

The CDR3 DNA follows: TGTGCCAGCAGGGGACAGGCACTCTATGGCTACACCTTC. Translating gives CASRGQALYGYTF. The J gene is TRBJ1-2, the V gene TRBV2; 8 bases map to TRBD1. V shed 6 bases, J shed 4 bases, and the junction held 4 bases outside the gene matches. The CDR3 runs to 13 residues. CDR1 is SNHLY and CDR2 is FYNNEI in the germline V gene. The full variable domain, completed using reference TRBV2 and TRBJ1-2, is EPEVTQTPSHQVTQMGQEVILRCVPISNHLYFYWYRQILGQKVEFLVSFYNNEISEKSEIFDDQFSVERPDGSNFTLKIRSTKLEDSAMYFCASRGQALYGYTFGSGTRLTVV.

V gene TRBV6-6 combines with J gene TRBJ2-2; D possibly corresponds to TRBD1 (6 bases). CDR3 length equals 15 residues. Trimming cost V 5 bases and J 3 bases, with 13 bases left between them. CDR1 is MNHNY and CDR2 is SVGAGI in the germline V gene (reference sequence). The chain's CDR3 is CASSNTGIYTGELFF. CDR3 DNA sequence: TGTGCCAGCAGTAACACAGGGATTTACACCGGGGAGCTGTTTTTT.

The genes are TRBV6-4 and TRBJ2-7, with TRBD1 as a possible D gene (6 bases). Per germline, CDR1 MRHNA and CDR2 SNTAGT. The CDR3 is 13 amino acids. V was pared by 9 bases and J by 5 bases, with 17 bases between. The CDR3 bases are TGTGCCAGGGGCGGGCAGGGGATCCACGAGCAGTACTTC. Its protein is CARGGQGIHEQYF.

This rearrangement joins TRBV4-2 to TRBJ1-1, with D unresolved. Trimming took off 6 bases at V and 5 bases at J, with 19 bases between the two ends. CDR3 size: 15 residues. Germline assignment: CDR1 LGHNA and CDR2 YNFKEQ. The DNA for the CDR3 is TGTGCCAGCAGTCAGGATGTGTGGAAGGAAACTGAAGCTTTCTTT. Its translation: CASSQDVWKETEAFF.

The chain combines TRBV5-5 with TRBJ1-5; 7 bases line up with TRBD1. The CDR3 loop spans 14 amino acids. The germline CDR1 and CDR2 sequences are SGHKS and YYEKEE (reference sequence). Trimming cost V 0 bases and J 9 bases; bases outside gene matches: 6. CDR3 sequence (DNA): TGTGCCAGCAGCTTGGGACAGGGAGGTTGGCCCCAGCATTTT. This translates into CASSLGQGGWPQHF.

This clone is labeled as large (0.1 to 1%). Different DNA sequences within this sample yield the same CDR3. The rearrangement joins TRBV4-1 to TRBJ1-2, with D hard to call. The V and J ends lost 0 bases and 2 bases respectively, with 10 bases between them. The CDR3 sequence is 15 residues long. CDR1 and CDR2 (germline): MGHRA, YSYEKL. CDR3 sequence (DNA): TGCGCCAGCAGCCAAGATCCAGGTATGAACTATGGCTACACCTTC. Amino acid sequence: CASSQDPGMNYGYTF.

This chain joins TRBV5-4 and TRBJ2-3; perhaps TRBD2 as D (6 bases). Deletions cut 0 bases from V and 1 base from J, with 12 bases between. The CDR3 extends over 16 amino acids. Germline V gene lookup returns CDR1 SGHNT and CDR2 YYREEE (reference sequence). The CDR3 here is CASSLGKSSGTDTQYF. The CDR3, as DNA: TGTGCCAGCAGCTTGGGGAAATCTAGCGGCACAGATACGCAGTATTTT.

This clone was found a few times. The chain employs TRBV7-2 and TRBJ1-1; D is unclear. From germline, CDR1 is SGHTA and CDR2 FQGNSA. Trimming removed 3 bases from V and 0 bases from J, with 8 bases in between. The CDR3 loop spans 14 amino acids. The CDR3 coding sequence is TGTGCCAGCAGCTTTGGCAGATTGAACACTGAAGCTTTCTTT. Protein product: CASSFGRLNTEAFF. Supplemented by reference TRBV7-2 and TRBJ1-1, the full variable domain reads GAGVSQSPSNKVTEKGKDVELRCDPISGHTALYWYRQSLGQGLEFLIYFQGNSAPDKSGLPSDRFSAERTGGSVSTLTIQRTQQEDSAVYLCASSFGRLNTEAFFGQGTRLTVV.

The chain employs TRBV6-5 and TRBJ2-7; D perhaps matches TRBD1 (6 bases). The CDR3 is 16 residues long. V dropped 0 bases and J dropped 0 bases, with 12 bases sitting between them. Germline V gene lookup returns CDR1 MNHEY and CDR2 SVGAGI. The CDR3 spells CASSYSAQGSSYEQYF. The CDR3 region has the DNA TGTGCCAGCAGTTACTCGGCCCAGGGGTCCTCCTACGAGCAGTACTTC.

This chain connects TRBV12-5 to TRBJ1-3; no firm D call. Deletions cut 5 bases from V and 0 bases from J, with 8 bases between. Germline loops: CDR1 LGHNT, CDR2 FRNRAP. The CDR3 runs to 14 residues. CDR3 in DNA: TGTGCTAGTGGTAGAACCGGCTCTGGAAACACCATATATTTT. It codes for CASGRTGSGNTIYF.

This chain joins TRBV11-2 and TRBJ2-5, with D hard to call. The CDR3 covers 13 residues. CDR1 and CDR2 (germline): SGHAT, FQNNGV. V lost 3 bases and J 2 bases, leaving 7 bases between the germline ends. CDR3 coding DNA: TGTGCCAGCAGCTTTAACATTCAAGAGACCCAGTACTTC. This translates into CASSFNIQETQYF. Full variable domain (outside the CDR3, taken from reference TRBV11-2 and TRBJ2-5): EAGVAQSPRYKIIEKRQSVAFWCNPISGHATLYWYQQILGQGPKLLIQFQNNGVVDDSQLPKDRFSAERLKGVDSTLKIQPAKLEDSAVYLCASSFNIQETQYFGPGTRLLVL.

V and J are TRBV11-2 and TRBJ2-5, with D possibly matching TRBD1 (6 bases). There are 14 residues in the CDR3. CDR1 SGHAT and CDR2 FQNNGV come from the germline V gene. Trimming stripped 4 bases from V and 1 base from J, with 10 bases between. The CDR3 region has the DNA TGTGCCAGCAGCTCAGTAGGGGGCCAAGAGACCCAGTACTTC. It encodes CASSSVGGQETQYF. Using reference TRBV11-2 and TRBJ2-5 for the parts outside the CDR3, the full variable domain is EAGVAQSPRYKIIEKRQSVAFWCNPISGHATLYWYQQILGQGPKLLIQFQNNGVVDDSQLPKDRFSAERLKGVDSTLKIQPAKLEDSAVYLCASSSVGGQETQYFGPGTRLLVL.

This sequence joins TRBV5-1 and TRBJ1-1, with D perhaps matching TRBD1 (6 bases). V dropped 7 bases and J dropped 3 bases, with 19 bases sitting between them. This CDR3 contains 15 residues. The germline V gene has CDR1 SGHRS and CDR2 YFSETQ. CDR3 protein: CASYYEGGRDTEAFF. Here the CDR3 DNA reads TGCGCCAGCTATTACGAGGGGGGCCGGGACACTGAAGCTTTCTTT.

In regard to this clone: In the same sample, other DNA sequences code for this CDR3. The chain combines TRBV5-4 with TRBJ2-3, with D perhaps matching TRBD2 (6 bases). V was pared by 0 bases and J by 0 bases, with 8 bases between. This CDR3 is 15 amino acids long. The germline gives CDR1 SGHNT, CDR2 YYREEE (reference sequence). As DNA, the CDR3 is TGTGCCAGCAGCTTGGGCGGGACTAGCACAGATACGCAGTATTTT. It codes for CASSLGGTSTDTQYF.

The chain is built from TRBV7-2 and TRBJ2-5; TRBD2 is a possible D gene (7 bases). Germline CDR1 and CDR2: SGHTA and FQGNSA. V was shortened by 7 bases and J by 5 bases, with 17 bases between the two germline ends. This CDR3 contains 14 residues. The DNA of the CDR3 is TGTGCCAGCAACCCGGGGGGCCTCCCGGAGACCCAGTACTTC. Protein sequence: CASNPGGLPETQYF.

This clone was seen a handful of times. V is TRBV6-4 and J is TRBJ2-2, with unresolved D. This CDR3 is 15 amino acids long. V gave up 4 bases and J gave up 1 base, with 10 bases separating them. CDR1 is MRHNA and CDR2 is SNTAGT in the germline V gene. As DNA, the CDR3 is TGTGCCAGCAGTGCAGAGTCAATGAACACCGGGGAGCTGTTTTTT. It encodes CASSAESMNTGELFF.

This clone was observed a few times. V and J are TRBV10-3 and TRBJ1-2; maybe TRBD1 (6 bases). Trimming took 0 bases from V and 0 from J, leaving 14 bases between them. Germline V gives CDR1 ENHRY, CDR2 SYGVKD. This CDR3 has 17 amino acids. The CDR3 loop is CAISESPQGRANYGYTF. The DNA of the CDR3 is TGTGCCATCAGTGAGTCACCCCAGGGGAGAGCTAACTATGGCTACACCTTC.

V usage is TRBV7-6 and J usage is TRBJ1-1; 7 bases match TRBD1. CDR1 and CDR2 (germline): SGHVS, FNYEAQ. The CDR3 runs 15 residues. After removal of 2 bases from V and 1 base from J, the junction contained 4 bases not matched to a gene. The CDR3 sequence: CASSLPQGGNTEAFF. CDR3 DNA sequence: TGTGCCAGCAGCTTACCCCAGGGGGGGAACACTGAAGCTTTCTTT.

The chain uses TRBV5-4 and TRBJ1-3, with D uncertain. The CDR3 length is 14 residues. Trimming left V 0 bases short and J 1 base short, with 5 bases between. Germline loops: CDR1 SGHNT, CDR2 YYREEE (reference sequence). CDR3 residues: CASSLAGSGNTIYF. DNA of the CDR3: TGTGCCAGCAGCTTGGCCGGGTCTGGAAACACCATATATTTT. Supplemented by reference TRBV5-4 and TRBJ1-3, the full variable domain reads ETGVTQSPTHLIKTRGQQVTLRCSSQSGHNTVSWYQQALGQGPQFIFQYYREEENGRGNFPPRFSGLQFPNYSSELNVNALELDDSALYLCASSLAGSGNTIYFGEGSWLTVV.

This chain links TRBV4-3 with TRBJ1-1; D possibly corresponds to TRBD1 (6 bases). The CDR3 loop spans 14 amino acids. In germline, CDR1 is LGHNA, CDR2 YSLEER. Trimming cost V 4 bases and J 1 base, with 10 bases left between them. CDR3 DNA: TGCGCCAGCAGCCGAAACAGGGAGAACACTGAAGCTTTCTTT. Protein product: CASSRNRENTEAFF.

V and J are TRBV6-5 and TRBJ1-1; D uncertain. Trimming removed 10 bases from V and 0 bases from J, with 12 bases in between. Per germline, CDR1 MNHEY and CDR2 SVGAGI. This CDR3 comprises 13 residues. The CDR3 here is CATALWVNTEAFF. CDR3 sequence (DNA): TGTGCCACCGCCCTTTGGGTGAACACTGAAGCTTTCTTT.

The chain recombines TRBV5-1 with TRBJ2-1, with no clear D. This CDR3 has 14 amino acids. Trimming stripped 0 bases from V and 5 bases from J, with 9 bases between. The germline V gene has CDR1 SGHRS and CDR2 YFSETQ. In nucleotides, the CDR3 is TGCGCCAGCAGCTTGGAACTGTCTGACAATGAGCAGTTCTTC. Protein: CASSLELSDNEQFF.

This rearrangement joins TRBV30 to TRBJ1-5, with 9 nucleotides matching TRBD1. The CDR3 has 15 residues. Germline-derived CDR1 and CDR2 are GTSNPN and SVGIG (reference sequence). The V gene end was trimmed by 0 bases and the J gene end by 10 bases; junction bases not matched to a gene: 10. This CDR3 is CAWSVQGTGWRPQHF. CDR3 DNA sequence: TGTGCCTGGAGTGTACAAGGGACAGGGTGGAGACCCCAGCATTTT.

The V and J genes are TRBV6-5 and TRBJ2-1; a possible D gene is TRBD2 (5 bases). Between the trimmed V and J ends, which lost 2 bases and 4 bases, there was a span of 12 bases. CDR1 and CDR2 (germline): MNHEY, SVGAGI. The CDR3 is 15 amino acids. The CDR3 is CASSYISRGYNEQFF. As DNA, the CDR3 is TGTGCCAGCAGTTACATCTCTCGGGGATACAATGAGCAGTTCTTC.

The V call is TRBV9, the J call TRBJ2-1, with D unclear. Germline CDR1 is SGDLS and CDR2 is YYNGEE. The CDR3 spans 13 residues. Trimming cost V 2 bases and J 4 bases, with 7 bases left between them. Here the CDR3 DNA reads TGTGCCAGCAGCGTTAACCTGTACAATGAGCAGTTCTTC. Amino acid sequence: CASSVNLYNEQFF.